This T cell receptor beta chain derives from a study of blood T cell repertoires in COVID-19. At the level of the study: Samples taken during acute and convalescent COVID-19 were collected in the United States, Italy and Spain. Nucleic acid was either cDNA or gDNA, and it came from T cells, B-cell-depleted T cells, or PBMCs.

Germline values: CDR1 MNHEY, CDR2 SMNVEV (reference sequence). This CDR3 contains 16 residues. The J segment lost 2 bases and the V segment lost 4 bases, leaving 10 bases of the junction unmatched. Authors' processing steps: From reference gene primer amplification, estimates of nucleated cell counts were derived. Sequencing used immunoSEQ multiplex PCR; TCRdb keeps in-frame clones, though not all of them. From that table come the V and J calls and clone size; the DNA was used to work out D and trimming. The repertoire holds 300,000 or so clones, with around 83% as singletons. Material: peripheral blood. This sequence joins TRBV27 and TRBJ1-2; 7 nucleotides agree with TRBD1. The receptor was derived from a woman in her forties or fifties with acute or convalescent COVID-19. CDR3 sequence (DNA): TGTGCCAGCAGTTCAAAGGGACAGAGAAGGAACTATGGCTACACCTTC. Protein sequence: CASSSKGQRRNYGYTF.